Listed below are T cell receptor beta chains from one sample, sequenced in a study of T cell responses to AZD1222 COVID-19 vaccine. Clones were read by immunoSEQ multiplex PCR, and TCRdb kept only the in-frame ones, dropping some. The sample comprises around 140,000 clones, about 92% of which are singletons, and 12% rests with the top ten. The sample was peripheral blood, taken after recovery from COVID-19. The receptors come from an adult who had recovered from COVID-19. CDR3s include the opening cysteine and the closing phenylalanine or tryptophan. D genes are given only for firm matches. Clone size is shown for a subset of rows, as once, few, many or a class of expanded clone.

>TRBD1|NA|TRBJ2-1|TRBV7-9
CASIEDREDNEQFF
TGTGCCAGCATAGAGGACAGGGAAGACAATGAGCAGTTCTTC
>NA|NA|TRBJ2-7|TRBV5-4
CASSLLRGNPQEQYF
TGTGCCAGCAGCTTGTTGAGGGGGAATCCCCAGGAGCAGTACTTC
>TRBD2|NA|TRBJ2-3|TRBV19
CASTSGRAGERDTQYF
TGTGCCAGTACGAGCGGGAGGGCGGGGGAGAGGGATACGCAGTATTTT
>NA|NA|TRBJ1-6|TRBV7-2
CASRGDNNSPLHF
TGTGCCAGCAGGGGGGACAATAATTCACCCCTCCACTTT
>NA|few|TRBJ2-6|TRBV15
CATSKGSPSGANVLTF
TGTGCCACCAGCAAGGGGTCTCCTTCTGGGGCCAACGTCCTGACTTTC
>NA|NA|TRBJ1-1|TRBV6-5
CASRNKLDTEAFF
TGTGCCAGCAGAAATAAATTAGACACTGAAGCTTTCTTT
>NA|NA|TRBJ1-1|TRBV4-1
CASSRKEDAMNTEAFF
TGCGCCAGCAGCCGAAAGGAGGACGCAATGAACACTGAAGCTTTCTTT
>NA|NA|TRBJ1-2|TRBV28
CASSSPGLNYGYTF
TGTGCCAGCAGTTCGCCGGGACTTAACTATGGCTACACCTTC
>NA|NA|TRBJ2-5|TRBV5-1
CASSLGGEIQETQYF
TGCGCCAGCAGCTTGGGAGGGGAAATACAAGAGACCCAGTACTTC
>NA|NA|TRBJ1-1|TRBV9
CASSVVTGLNTEAFF
TGTGCCAGCAGCGTAGTGACAGGCCTGAACACTGAAGCTTTCTTT
>NA|few|TRBJ1-5|TRBV5-4
CASSLGGPGNQPQHF
TGTGCCAGCAGCTTGGGGGGGCCTGGCAATCAGCCCCAGCATTTT
>TRBD1|NA|TRBJ2-1|TRBV5-1
CASSADRVTYNEQFF
TGCGCCAGCAGCGCGGACAGGGTGACCTACAATGAGCAGTTCTTC
>TRBD1|NA|TRBJ2-2|TRBV6-5
CASSYWTGKVGELFF
TGTGCCAGCAGTTACTGGACAGGGAAGGTCGGGGAGCTGTTTTTT
>TRBD1|once|TRBJ2-7|TRBV29-1
CSVETGGGYEQYF
TGCAGCGTCGAGACAGGGGGTGGCTACGAGCAGTACTTC
>NA|NA|TRBJ1-2|TRBV2
CASSGAGLKGYTF
TGTGCCAGCAGTGGGGCAGGCTTGAAGGGCTACACCTTC
>TRBD1|once|TRBJ2-3|TRBV5-8
CASTLDRVTDTQYF
TGTGCCAGCACCCTGGACAGGGTGACAGATACGCAGTATTTT
>NA|NA|TRBJ1-5|TRBV6-5
CASSRAEGQPQHF
TGTGCCAGCAGTCGGGCGGAGGGTCAGCCCCAGCATTTT
>NA|NA|TRBJ2-3|TRBV12-3/TRBV12-4
CASSDLLTDTQYF
TGTGCCAGCAGCGACCTTCTTACAGATACGCAGTATTTT
>TRBD2|NA|TRBJ2-5|TRBV3-1/TRBV3-2
CASSPRTSGRSETQYF
TGTGCCAGCAGCCCGAGGACTAGCGGGAGATCAGAGACCCAGTACTTC
>NA|NA|TRBJ2-5|TRBV7-2
CASSLPGFLQETQYF
TGTGCCAGCAGCTTACCGGGCTTCCTTCAAGAGACCCAGTACTTC
>TRBD2|NA|TRBJ2-7|TRBV7-9
CAGGTSGFYEQYF
TGTGCCGGAGGGACTAGCGGATTCTACGAGCAGTACTTC
>TRBD2|NA|TRBJ2-7|TRBV29-1
CSVESLAGGYEQYF
TGCAGCGTTGAGTCGCTAGCGGGAGGCTACGAGCAGTACTTC
>TRBD2|NA|TRBJ2-1|TRBV19
CASSRTYSGGYNEQFF
TGTGCCAGTAGTCGCACGTATAGCGGGGGCTACAATGAGCAGTTCTTC